A selection of T cell receptor beta chains follows, all from one sample in a study of Ad26.COV2.S vaccination and SARS-CoV-2 variants. Sequenced by immunoSEQ multiplex PCR; TCRdb stores in-frame clones only, minus some. The sample includes hundreds of thousands of clones, approximately 86% of them seen just once. The specimen was peripheral blood, collected in a trial of Ad26.COV2.S vaccine versus placebo. Receptors were obtained from a person between 18 and 59 years old who received the Ad26.COV2.S COVID-19 vaccine or a placebo. Each CDR3 is given with its conserved first and last residue. The order of the fields is J gene, V gene, D gene, clone size, CDR3 protein, CDR3 DNA. A D gene is named only where the DNA matches it firmly. Size tells how often a clone was seen (once, few, many) or the class of an expanded clone, and some rows leave it out.

j_gene: TRBJ2-1; v_gene: TRBV9; d_gene: -; abundance: -; CDR3aa: CASSVRDNEQFF; CDR3nt: TGTGCCAGCAGCGTAAGGGACAATGAGCAGTTCTTC
j_gene: TRBJ1-6; v_gene: TRBV11-2; d_gene: -; abundance: -; CDR3aa: CASSLGASSYNSPLHF; CDR3nt: TGTGCCAGCAGCTTAGGAGCGAGCTCCTATAATTCACCCCTCCACTTT
j_gene: TRBJ2-7; v_gene: TRBV10-2; d_gene: TRBD1; abundance: -; CDR3aa: CASSDSQGADEQYF; CDR3nt: TGCGCCAGCAGTGATTCACAGGGGGCCGACGAGCAGTACTTC
j_gene: TRBJ2-6; v_gene: TRBV24-1; d_gene: -; abundance: -; CDR3aa: CATSGGGRSGANVLTF; CDR3nt: TGTGCCACCAGTGGAGGGGGTCGCTCTGGGGCCAACGTCCTGACTTTC
j_gene: TRBJ2-7; v_gene: TRBV7-2; d_gene: TRBD2; abundance: -; CDR3aa: CASSARLAGRGEQYF; CDR3nt: TGTGCCAGCAGCGCTAGACTAGCGGGAAGGGGCGAGCAGTACTTC
j_gene: TRBJ2-3; v_gene: TRBV9; d_gene: -; abundance: -; CDR3aa: CASSVEVDTQYF; CDR3nt: TGTGCCAGCAGCGTAGAGGTGGATACGCAGTATTTT
j_gene: TRBJ2-7; v_gene: TRBV11-2; d_gene: -; abundance: -; CDR3aa: CASSLDPGLAREQYF; CDR3nt: TGTGCCAGCAGCTTAGATCCAGGGCTAGCGAGGGAGCAGTACTTC
j_gene: TRBJ2-5; v_gene: TRBV7-2; d_gene: -; abundance: -; CDR3aa: CASSPRGGGLETQYF; CDR3nt: TGTGCCAGCAGCCCACGGGGAGGGGGGCTTGAGACCCAGTACTTC
j_gene: TRBJ2-7; v_gene: TRBV4-2; d_gene: TRBD2; abundance: -; CDR3aa: CASSQGQLAGDYEQYF; CDR3nt: TGTGCCAGCAGCCAAGGACAGCTAGCGGGAGATTACGAGCAGTACTTC
j_gene: TRBJ2-1; v_gene: TRBV3-1/TRBV3-2; d_gene: -; abundance: few; CDR3aa: CASSQGTAFNEQFF; CDR3nt: TGTGCCAGCAGCCAAGGAACTGCCTTCAATGAGCAGTTCTTC
j_gene: TRBJ1-2; v_gene: TRBV5-4; d_gene: TRBD1; abundance: -; CDR3aa: CASSSWDRPYGYTF; CDR3nt: TGTGCCAGCAGCTCCTGGGACAGGCCGTATGGCTACACCTTC
j_gene: TRBJ1-3; v_gene: TRBV23-1; d_gene: TRBD1; abundance: -; CDR3aa: CASTVLQPGQGNTIYF; CDR3nt: TGCGCCAGCACCGTCCTCCAACCGGGACAGGGAAACACCATATATTTT
j_gene: TRBJ2-1; v_gene: TRBV6-5; d_gene: TRBD1; abundance: -; CDR3aa: CASRTTGYNNEQFF; CDR3nt: TGTGCCAGCAGAACGACAGGGTATAACAATGAGCAGTTCTTC
j_gene: TRBJ1-5; v_gene: TRBV19; d_gene: -; abundance: -; CDR3aa: CASSGVGGLSNQPQHF; CDR3nt: TGTGCCAGTAGTGGGGTAGGGGGACTCAGCAATCAGCCCCAGCATTTT
j_gene: TRBJ2-2; v_gene: TRBV5-5; d_gene: -; abundance: -; CDR3aa: CASSSNLNTGELFF; CDR3nt: TGTGCCAGCAGCTCGAACCTAAACACCGGGGAGCTGTTTTTT
j_gene: TRBJ2-5; v_gene: TRBV10-3; d_gene: -; abundance: -; CDR3aa: CATSVGANQETQYF; CDR3nt: TGTGCCACCTCTGTCGGGGCAAACCAAGAGACCCAGTACTTC
j_gene: TRBJ1-1; v_gene: TRBV5-5; d_gene: TRBD1; abundance: few; CDR3aa: CASSAGGANTEAFF; CDR3nt: TGTGCCAGCAGCGCAGGGGGCGCGAACACTGAAGCTTTCTTT
j_gene: TRBJ2-1; v_gene: TRBV9; d_gene: TRBD2; abundance: -; CDR3aa: CASSAGLAGAGFF; CDR3nt: TGTGCCAGCAGCGCCGGACTAGCGGGAGCCGGGTTCTTC
j_gene: TRBJ2-1; v_gene: TRBV18; d_gene: TRBD2; abundance: -; CDR3aa: CASSPTGTSGYEQFF; CDR3nt: TGTGCCAGCTCACCGACCGGGACTAGCGGCTATGAGCAGTTCTTC
j_gene: TRBJ1-5; v_gene: TRBV30; d_gene: -; abundance: once; CDR3aa: CAWSRPNQPQHF; CDR3nt: TGTGCCTGGAGTAGACCTAATCAGCCCCAGCATTTT
j_gene: TRBJ2-3; v_gene: TRBV5-1; d_gene: TRBD2; abundance: once; CDR3aa: CASSALAGGTDTQYF; CDR3nt: TGCGCCAGCAGCGCCTTAGCGGGAGGCACAGATACGCAGTATTTT
j_gene: TRBJ2-1; v_gene: TRBV9; d_gene: -; abundance: -; CDR3aa: CASSVASGQHSYNEQFF; CDR3nt: TGTGCCAGCAGCGTAGCTTCAGGACAGCATTCCTACAATGAGCAGTTCTTC
j_gene: TRBJ1-4; v_gene: TRBV5-8; d_gene: -; abundance: -; CDR3aa: CASSLGTSTSTNEKLFF; CDR3nt: TGTGCCAGCAGCCTCGGGACAAGCACTTCAACTAATGAAAAACTGTTTTTT
j_gene: TRBJ2-7; v_gene: TRBV30; d_gene: TRBD1; abundance: -; CDR3aa: CAWGRTGYEQYF; CDR3nt: TGTGCCTGGGGAAGGACAGGCTACGAGCAGTACTTC
j_gene: TRBJ1-1; v_gene: TRBV6-5; d_gene: -; abundance: -; CDR3aa: CASSYGEPNTEAFF; CDR3nt: TGTGCCAGCAGTTACGGGGAGCCGAACACTGAAGCTTTCTTT
j_gene: TRBJ1-5; v_gene: TRBV5-5; d_gene: -; abundance: -; CDR3aa: CASSLESTGNQPQHF; CDR3nt: TGTGCCAGCAGCTTGGAATCGACTGGGAATCAGCCCCAGCATTTT
j_gene: TRBJ2-1; v_gene: TRBV6-5; d_gene: TRBD2; abundance: -; CDR3aa: CASTTGTSGRGEQFF; CDR3nt: TGTGCCAGCACTACAGGGACTAGCGGGAGAGGTGAGCAGTTCTTC
j_gene: TRBJ2-5; v_gene: TRBV11-2; d_gene: -; abundance: -; CDR3aa: CASSPMRGLGQETQYF; CDR3nt: TGTGCCAGCAGCCCCATGAGGGGGTTGGGACAAGAGACCCAGTACTTC
j_gene: TRBJ2-7; v_gene: TRBV28; d_gene: -; abundance: -; CDR3aa: CASSQSPYEQYF; CDR3nt: TGTGCCAGCAGTCAAAGCCCCTACGAGCAGTACTTC
j_gene: TRBJ1-2; v_gene: TRBV29-1; d_gene: -; abundance: -; CDR3aa: CSVEGTDYGYTF; CDR3nt: TGCAGCGTTGAAGGGACGGATTATGGCTACACCTTC
j_gene: TRBJ1-1; v_gene: TRBV27; d_gene: TRBD1; abundance: -; CDR3aa: CASSSLGQGLNTEAFF; CDR3nt: TGTGCCAGCAGTTCCCTAGGACAGGGCCTGAACACTGAAGCTTTCTTT
j_gene: TRBJ2-5; v_gene: TRBV7-8; d_gene: -; abundance: -; CDR3aa: CASSTQPGAETQYF; CDR3nt: TGTGCCAGCAGCACTCAGCCGGGGGCCGAGACCCAGTACTTC
j_gene: TRBJ2-6; v_gene: TRBV28; d_gene: -; abundance: -; CDR3aa: CASSFRGAGANVLTF; CDR3nt: TGTGCCAGCAGTTTTAGGGGTGCTGGGGCCAACGTCCTGACTTTC
j_gene: TRBJ2-1; v_gene: TRBV9; d_gene: -; abundance: -; CDR3aa: CASSVAPSGSNEQFF; CDR3nt: TGTGCCAGCAGCGTAGCTCCTAGTGGGTCCAATGAGCAGTTCTTC
j_gene: TRBJ2-1; v_gene: TRBV28; d_gene: -; abundance: -; CDR3aa: CASSLNGYEQFF; CDR3nt: TGTGCCAGCAGTTTAAACGGATATGAGCAGTTCTTC
j_gene: TRBJ1-2; v_gene: TRBV27; d_gene: -; abundance: -; CDR3aa: CASTSGGGGYTF; CDR3nt: TGTGCCAGCACTTCGGGGGGCGGAGGCTACACCTTC
j_gene: TRBJ2-7; v_gene: TRBV9; d_gene: -; abundance: once; CDR3aa: CASSVAAMGSYEQYF; CDR3nt: TGTGCCAGCAGCGTAGCGGCTATGGGGTCCTACGAGCAGTACTTC
j_gene: TRBJ2-1; v_gene: TRBV11-2; d_gene: TRBD2; abundance: -; CDR3aa: CASSLFTSGTYNEQFF; CDR3nt: TGTGCCAGCAGCTTATTTACTAGCGGAACCTACAATGAGCAGTTCTTC
j_gene: TRBJ1-6; v_gene: TRBV27; d_gene: -; abundance: many; CDR3aa: CASTQSGGSPNSPLHF; CDR3nt: TGTGCCAGCACTCAATCGGGGGGGAGTCCTAATTCACCCCTCCACTTT
j_gene: TRBJ1-4; v_gene: TRBV28; d_gene: -; abundance: -; CDR3aa: CASSSGVNEKLFF; CDR3nt: TGTGCCAGCAGTTCAGGGGTTAATGAAAAACTGTTTTTT
j_gene: TRBJ2-1; v_gene: TRBV7-9; d_gene: TRBD1; abundance: -; CDR3aa: CASSPRDRRNEQFF; CDR3nt: TGTGCCAGCAGCCCCCGGGACAGGAGGAATGAGCAGTTCTTC
j_gene: TRBJ1-2; v_gene: TRBV10-2; d_gene: TRBD1; abundance: -; CDR3aa: CASSESPGGGYTF; CDR3nt: TGCGCCAGCAGTGAGTCGCCAGGGGGTGGCTACACCTTC
j_gene: TRBJ2-2; v_gene: TRBV9; d_gene: TRBD1; abundance: -; CDR3aa: CASSSRQGYTGELFF; CDR3nt: TGTGCCAGCAGCTCCCGACAGGGGTACACCGGGGAGCTGTTTTTT
j_gene: TRBJ2-7; v_gene: TRBV25-1; d_gene: -; abundance: -; CDR3aa: CASSEQQSYEQYF; CDR3nt: TGTGCCAGCAGTGAGCAACAGTCCTACGAGCAGTACTTC
j_gene: TRBJ2-6; v_gene: TRBV4-1; d_gene: -; abundance: -; CDR3aa: CASSLSAGRFTGANVLTF; CDR3nt: TGCGCCAGCAGCCTATCCGCGGGACGGTTTACTGGGGCCAACGTCCTGACTTTC
j_gene: TRBJ1-4; v_gene: TRBV19; d_gene: -; abundance: once; CDR3aa: CASTQPLGSTNEKLFF; CDR3nt: TGTGCCAGTACTCAACCCCTCGGGAGTACTAATGAAAAACTGTTTTTT
j_gene: TRBJ1-4; v_gene: TRBV19; d_gene: -; abundance: -; CDR3aa: CASRTATNEKLFF; CDR3nt: TGTGCCAGTAGGACAGCAACTAATGAAAAACTGTTTTTT
j_gene: TRBJ2-1; v_gene: TRBV19; d_gene: TRBD1; abundance: -; CDR3aa: CASSIVKGAHEQFF; CDR3nt: TGTGCCAGTAGTATAGTGAAGGGGGCCCATGAGCAGTTCTTC